This TCR beta chain was sequenced for a study of human T cells and chemical hapten exposure. Across the whole study: Mainly, slight library volume differences in the pool made TCR yields vary.

Trimming left V 4 bases short and J 8 bases short, with 17 bases between. CDR1 and CDR2 (germline): SGHTA, FQGNSA. The CDR3 is 15 amino acids. This clonotype was seen only a few times. The antigen is undetermined. Time point given: patch test 1, 2 weeks after DPC sensitization. The treatment was: therapeutic diphenylcyclopropenone sensitization with weekly scalp DPC. Drawing of blood took place ahead of applying each patch test. Blood, whole and unfractionated, served as the source for total RNA extraction. Study-level points and caveats: Once DPC sensitization occurred, TCRs above 1 in 1000 frequency showed no change.

A single record per CDR3 protein comes from TCRdb applying MiXCR to the RACE reads. The data show 80,000 to 95,000 distinct CDR3 sequences, about 10% seen once. The sequences come from whole blood, collected in connection with sensitization to the hapten diphenylcyclopropenone (DPC). The chain recombines TRBV7-2 with TRBJ1-4, with a possible D match to TRBD1 (6 bases). This clonotype was sampled from a woman aged 45-60 years with alopecia areata. Some clones in this sample may be carry-over from other donors' samples. The CDR3, as DNA: TGTGCCAGCAGCTACGGGGGGCTATCCAAAGAAAAACTGTTTTTT. Translating it yields CASSYGGLSKEKLFF.